Reported below is one T cell receptor beta chain. It has no known antigen specificity. Within one base of it there is no much larger clone, and no base qualities were kept. Library construction relied on the immunoSEQ multiplex PCR assay. The multiplex PCR relied on a mix of 60 forward primers for TCR Vbeta segments and 13 reverse primers for TCR Jbeta segments. Amplification of the CDR3 region of rearranged TCR beta genes was performed with a multiplex PCR assay on genomic DNA. The Illumina HiSeq System was used to sequence the amplified TCR beta libraries as 87-base-pair reads. The authors' pipeline ran thus. A later analysis counted some 80 million unique TCR beta chains across the 650 to 700 repertoires, and around 9.9 million of these chains were shared by at least two donors. A nearest-neighbor algorithm error-corrected the raw reads and collapsed the reads into unique sequences, merging closely related sequences to remove PCR and sequencing errors. V, D and J gene segments were assigned by aligning CDR3 sequences to IMGT reference sequences. Each retained sequence needed at least a six-nucleotide match to both a V gene segment and a J gene segment. A rearrangement was called productive if the CDR3 had no stop codons and remained in frame with V and J, and every other rearrangement was called non-productive. Following IMGT convention, CDR3 was defined as the stretch from the second conserved V-encoded cysteine up to the conserved J-encoded phenylalanine. Sequences without an unambiguous match to a single V gene segment were excluded from the earlier analysis of about 640 of the donors. An earlier analysis of over 450 of the donors classified V segments as functional when productive rearrangements were above 56.7% and as segregating when the standard deviation between donors was above 5%. A statistical classification framework was built for diagnosing cytomegalovirus status from the catalog of TCR beta chain sequences. In a later analysis, V and J genes were assigned by comparing TCR nucleotide sequences against IMGT/GENE-DB human TR gene sequences. The TCRdist pipeline was used in a later analysis to assign CDR3 sequences and most-parsimonious VDJ recombination scenarios. A later analysis defined each TCR beta chain by its CDR3 amino acid sequence plus V-gene family, and excluded reads lacking a unique V-gene family. A later analysis removed several hundred highly shared, low-generation-probability nucleotide sequences to deal with suspected cross-contamination and a sequencing artifact. For each public chain, a later analysis derived a clonal expansion index from normalized ranks of inferred template counts within each repertoire. In a later analysis, generation probabilities were computed using a VDJ recombination model fitted to out-of-frame rearrangements, and the results were checked against IGoR. A later analysis scored TCR-TCR, TCR-HLA and TCR-CMV co-occurrence with hypergeometric tests, applying a repertoire-size bias correction to TCR pairs. To estimate false discovery rates, a later analysis permuted the HLA or CMV assignments 20 times. In a later analysis, co-occurring TCRs were grouped using DBSCAN, with TCRdist sequence similarity added in when clustering inside HLA-allele-positive subsets. Co-occurrence clustering excluded repertoires with fewer than 30,000 or more than 120,000 public chains, plus five with anomalous nucleotide sharing. TCRdb stores this immuneACCESS table with in-frame sequences only. Part of the clones is absent; in the studies checked, under half of the shortfall reflects unresolved V genes, and no reason is known for the rest. That table gives V, J and clone size, and the DNA gave D and trimming. This sample gives some 98,000 clones in total; over 65% of them show up just once. In total, the top ten clones hold 10% of the sample.

In total, 600 or so healthy bone marrow donors made up the cohort. At the time of sampling, all cohort members were nominally healthy, though unrecorded immune exposures were likely present. CMV serostatus was recorded as positive for 250 to 300 and negative for about 55% of the roughly 670 cohort members, whereas no CMV serostatus was recorded for the donor in question. Each donor provided a peripheral blood sample, and peripheral blood mononuclear cells were used for TCR beta sequencing. Genomic DNA was extracted from the blood cell samples with the Qiagen DNeasy Blood Extraction Kit. This sample was included in a study of cytomegalovirus exposure and HLA in healthy donors (dated by TCRdb to the late 2010s). General notes on the study: According to an earlier analysis of around 600 of the donors, about 179 million T cells yielded 117 million unique TCR beta sequences and about 300 Gb of sequence data. About 330 gigabases of sequencing data and 91 million or so unique TCR sequences made up an early release that covered under 750 HLA-typed donors. The study aimed to test whether cataloging public T cell receptors could reveal signatures of past pathogen exposure. A later analysis re-analyzed previously published TCR beta repertoires from 650 to 800 donors and added high-resolution HLA genotyping to study TCR occurrence patterns. Class I and class II HLA loci were covered by the typing at four-digit resolution. An earlier analysis of 587 of the donors used high-throughput TCR beta sequencing to judge whether each TCR beta V gene segment behaved as functional or pseudogenic. The genetic ancestry cluster associated with self-reported Caucasian donors included about 84% of the 300 to 400 genotyped donors. High-throughput TCR immunosequencing, statistical association of individual TCRs with disease status, and machine learning were combined to predict cytomegalovirus infection status. Every discovery cohort repertoire had been produced on one sequencing platform. A separate validation cohort of about 110 different subjects was used in addition to the approximately 700-subject first cohort. Among around 400 genotyped donors of the cohort, an average of around 250,000 unique TCR beta nucleotide sequences was sequenced per donor, of which approximately 18% were non-productive. In a later genetic analysis, genome-wide SNP genotypes for about 55% of the roughly 700 donors were used, and that subset was treated as a discovery cohort. Donor age, sex, ethnicity and CMV serostatus were compiled alongside the repertoire data. The number of donors typed differed by locus, with roughly 620-640 for A, B, C, DRB1 and DQB1, 522 for DQA1, 606 for DPA1, and some 470 for DPB1. The study used immunosequencing to profile the T cell repertoires of 666 subjects and linked those repertoires to cytomegalovirus serostatus. Because of strong linkage in the cohort, 4 to 6 DR-DQ haplotypes were treated as single units for association and clustering. Rather than drawing on any new phenotypic data, the later analysis identified candidate immune exposures from TCR beta sequences and the way those sequences occurred across donors. Study-wide findings and limitations: The authors suggested that the approach could potentially be extended to other disease states and immunological phenotypes. A later genetic analysis reported fewer N-insertions in productive TCRs among donors in an Asian-associated ancestry cluster than the approximately 670-donor mean. The only immune exposure information available for the cohort was CMV serostatus. In vitro tests confirmed that a few of the cytomegalovirus-associated TCR beta chains recognize cytomegalovirus antigens. The earlier analysis of 587 of the donors excluded roughly 17 rarely observed V segments, including chromosome 9 orphons, because counts were too low. The cohort was sequenced for TCR beta chains only, and without alpha or paired-chain data the features that could be detected were limited. Correlated functional status among segregating V segments might reflect linkage disequilibrium, but an unknown experimental factor could not be ruled out. In a later analysis, several top co-occurrence clusters were reported to appear linked to parvovirus B19, influenza, CMV and Epstein-Barr virus. The sequencing pipeline was judged likely to have produced a cluster of highly shared sequence variants as a technical artifact. The 87-base-pair reads could not distinguish some IMGT-functional V segments, including TRBV6-2 and TRBV6-3, so those segments were excluded. A later analysis found that TCR association rates varied across HLA loci, with DRB1 alleles showing the most associated TCRs and HLA-C alleles the fewest. A later analysis found that HLA-associated TCR beta chains were more clonally expanded and had lower generation probabilities than equally common non-associated chains. The classifier was reported to diagnose cytomegalovirus status with high specificity and sensitivity in both the original cohort and the validation cohort. The study gave a list of 150 to 200 TCR beta chains associated with cytomegalovirus. Assigning TCR associations to individual alleles was difficult when HLA alleles, especially DR and DQ, strongly co-occurred. In an earlier analysis of approximately 590 of the donors, most TCR beta V segments appeared in productive rearrangements about 87% or about 30% of the time, broadly matching IMGT annotations. At a false discovery rate of 0.05, a later analysis linked some 18,000 TCR beta sequences to specific HLA alleles. Because HLA typing was unavailable for some donors at each locus, only the typed subset was used in association tests. Most TCR sequences were seen in very few donors, while some public TCRs were found in many individuals. In a later genetic analysis, a missense DCLRE1C variant was associated with V-gene and J-gene trimming of TCR beta chains, and the association was replicated in an independent cohort. Sequencing depth was assumed to be roughly uniform across donors in the presence/absence analyses, though that assumption may not hold. In a later analysis, most CMV-associated TCR beta chains were found to appear HLA-restricted, with HLA associations seemingly driven largely by CMV exposure. A further reported finding was that TCR beta sequences accurately predicted the HLA-A and HLA-B alleles for most subjects in the first cohort.

From the cysteine up to the phenylalanine, the CDR3 has a length of 15 residues. Just CDR3 DNA is preserved here, 45 bases in frame from base 1. V has 0 bases trimmed and J has 6 bases trimmed; junction bases matching no gene number 5. The germline V gene sets CDR1 to MDHEN and CDR2 to SYDVKM. The sequence derives from a human donor in good health. This chain is built from TRBV28 and TRBJ1-1; TRBD1 fits 9 bases in the junction. The source material was PBMCs. The CDR3 loop reads CASSLWAGTGSEAFF. The DNA sequence reads TGTGCCAGCAGTTTATGGGCGGGGACAGGGTCTGAAGCTTTCTTT. With the rest looked up from the reference TRBV28 and TRBJ1-1 genes rather than sequenced, the full variable domain is DVKVTQSSRYLVKRTGEKVFLECVQDMDHENMFWYRQDPGLGLRLIYFSYDVKMKEKGDIPEGYSVSREKKERFSLILESASTNQTSMYLCASSLWAGTGSEAFFGQGTRLTVV.